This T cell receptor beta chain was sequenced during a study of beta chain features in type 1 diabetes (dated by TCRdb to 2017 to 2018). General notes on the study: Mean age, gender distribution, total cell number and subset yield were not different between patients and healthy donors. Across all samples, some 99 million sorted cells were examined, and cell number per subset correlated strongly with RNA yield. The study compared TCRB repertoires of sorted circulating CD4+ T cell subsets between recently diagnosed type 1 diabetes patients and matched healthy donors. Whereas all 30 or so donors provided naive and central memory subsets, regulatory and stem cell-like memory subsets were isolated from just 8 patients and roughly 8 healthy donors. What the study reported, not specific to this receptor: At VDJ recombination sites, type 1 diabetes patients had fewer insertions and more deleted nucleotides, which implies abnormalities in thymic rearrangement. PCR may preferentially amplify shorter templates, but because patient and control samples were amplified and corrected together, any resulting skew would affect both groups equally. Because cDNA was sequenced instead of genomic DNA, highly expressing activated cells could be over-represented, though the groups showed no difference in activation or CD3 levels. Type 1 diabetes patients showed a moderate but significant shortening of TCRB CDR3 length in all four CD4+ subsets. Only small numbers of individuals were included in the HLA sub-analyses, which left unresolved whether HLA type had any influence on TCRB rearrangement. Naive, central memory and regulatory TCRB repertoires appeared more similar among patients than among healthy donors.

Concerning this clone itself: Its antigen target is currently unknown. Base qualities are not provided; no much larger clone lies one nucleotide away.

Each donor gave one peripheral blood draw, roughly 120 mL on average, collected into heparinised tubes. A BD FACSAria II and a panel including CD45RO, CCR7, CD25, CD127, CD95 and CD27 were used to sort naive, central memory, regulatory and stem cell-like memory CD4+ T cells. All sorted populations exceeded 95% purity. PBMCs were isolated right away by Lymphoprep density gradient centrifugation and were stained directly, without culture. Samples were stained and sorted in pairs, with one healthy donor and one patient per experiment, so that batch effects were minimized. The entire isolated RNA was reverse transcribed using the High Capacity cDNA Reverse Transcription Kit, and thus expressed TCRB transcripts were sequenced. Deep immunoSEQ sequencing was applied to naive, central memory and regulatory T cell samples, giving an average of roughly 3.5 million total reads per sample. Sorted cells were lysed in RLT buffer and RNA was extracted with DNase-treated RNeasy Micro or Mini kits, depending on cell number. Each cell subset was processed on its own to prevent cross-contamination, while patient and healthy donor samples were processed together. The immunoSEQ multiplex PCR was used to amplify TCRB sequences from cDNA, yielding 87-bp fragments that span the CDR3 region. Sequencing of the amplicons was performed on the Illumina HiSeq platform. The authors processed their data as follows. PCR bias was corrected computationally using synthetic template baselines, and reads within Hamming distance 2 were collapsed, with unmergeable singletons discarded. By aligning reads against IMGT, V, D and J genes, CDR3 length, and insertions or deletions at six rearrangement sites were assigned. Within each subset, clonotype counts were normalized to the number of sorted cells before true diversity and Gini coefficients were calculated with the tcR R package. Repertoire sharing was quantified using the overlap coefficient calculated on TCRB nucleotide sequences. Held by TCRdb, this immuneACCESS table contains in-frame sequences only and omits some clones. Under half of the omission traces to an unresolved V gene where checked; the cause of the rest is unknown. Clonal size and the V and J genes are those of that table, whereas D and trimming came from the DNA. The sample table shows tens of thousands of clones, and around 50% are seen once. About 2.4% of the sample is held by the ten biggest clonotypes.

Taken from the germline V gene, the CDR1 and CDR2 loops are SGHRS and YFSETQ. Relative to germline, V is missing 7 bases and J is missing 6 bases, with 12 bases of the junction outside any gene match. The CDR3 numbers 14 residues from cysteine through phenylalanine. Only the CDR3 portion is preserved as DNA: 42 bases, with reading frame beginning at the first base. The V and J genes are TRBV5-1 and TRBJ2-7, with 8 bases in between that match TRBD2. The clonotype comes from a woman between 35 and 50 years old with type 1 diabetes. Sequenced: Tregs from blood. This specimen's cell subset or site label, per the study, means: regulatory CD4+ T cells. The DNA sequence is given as TGCGCCAGCGGAACAAGCGGGGGCTCTACCGAGCAGTACTTC. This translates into CASGTSGGSTEQYF.